Below, 26 T cell receptor beta chains from the same sample are listed, as sequenced in a study of long-term antiretroviral therapy in people with HIV. Survey level was the resolution at which the v3.0 immunoSEQ assay ran. Using immunoSEQ multiplex PCR, the repertoire was profiled, and TCRdb retains in-frame clones only, with some absent. The repertoire holds roughly 50,000 clones, with about 88% as singletons. The input for sequencing was unsorted PBMCs, taken 0.8 years after starting antiretroviral therapy. These receptor sequences come from a woman under 30 with HIV.

This chain links TRBV18 with TRBJ1-2, with no clear D. V dropped 3 bases and J dropped 7 bases, with 21 bases sitting between them. This CDR3 region has 16 residues. Germline CDR1 KGHSH, CDR2 LQKENI. The CDR3 loop reads CASSPKRVGSGGGYTF. The CDR3 DNA reads TGTGCCAGCTCACCCAAGCGGGTAGGGAGCGGTGGTGGCTACACCTTC.

V and J are TRBV4-1 and TRBJ2-3, with D perhaps TRBD2 (5 bases). Germline CDR1 reads MGHRA; CDR2 reads YSYEKL. This CDR3 region has 16 residues. V lost 0 bases, J lost 1 base, and 11 bases lay in between. The CDR3 is CASSQEVATRTDTQYF. CDR3 DNA sequence: TGCGCCAGCAGCCAAGAGGTAGCGACCCGCACAGATACGCAGTATTTT.

This chain links TRBV19 with TRBJ2-1; 11 bases align to TRBD2. Looked up from germline, CDR1 is LNHDA and CDR2 is SQIVND (reference sequence). The CDR3 is made up of 17 amino acids. V lost 3 bases and J lost 5; bases outside the gene matches: 9. CDR3 DNA sequence: TGTGCCAGTAGTATTACCCTAACTAGCGGGAGCAACAATGAGCAGTTCTTC. This sequence encodes CASSITLTSGSNNEQFF.

The chain couples TRBV7-9 to TRBJ2-2; TRBD1 agrees at 7 bases. This CDR3 region has 15 residues. Unmatched junction bases numbered 6, after V lost 4 bases and J lost 4 bases. Germline CDR1 is SEHNR and CDR2 is FQNEAQ (reference sequence). The CDR3 reads CASSSGQARTGELFF. In DNA form, the CDR3 reads TGTGCCAGCAGCTCTGGACAGGCGCGCACCGGGGAGCTGTTTTTT.

The chain uses TRBV9 and TRBJ2-1, with D perhaps matching TRBD1 (6 bases). CDR3 length: 17 amino acids. In germline, CDR1 is SGDLS, CDR2 YYNGEE. The V gene lost 3 bases and the J gene lost 1 base, with 17 bases spanning the gap. The CDR3 sequence is CASSAPQGLPSYNEQFF. DNA for the CDR3: TGTGCCAGCAGCGCCCCACAGGGCCTCCCATCCTACAATGAGCAGTTCTTC.

The rearrangement uses TRBV28 and TRBJ2-2; weak D call: TRBD2 (6 bases). Deletions cut 5 bases from V and 0 bases from J, with 13 bases between. Germline assignment: CDR1 MDHEN and CDR2 SYDVKM. The CDR3 covers 16 residues. The CDR3 DNA reads as TGTGCCAGCAGTCCCCGTTTAGCGGCGAACACCGGGGAGCTGTTTTTT. Translation: CASSPRLAANTGELFF.

CDR3 sequence: CASSLQVNEKLFF. Written as DNA, the CDR3 is TGTGCCAGCAGTTTGCAGGTTAATGAAAAACTGTTTTTT. This chain joins TRBV27 and TRBJ1-4; no clear D. Trimming cost V 3 bases and J 4 bases, with 6 bases left between them. The CDR3 runs to 13 residues. The germline CDR1 and CDR2 sequences are MNHEY and SMNVEV (reference sequence).

The V call is TRBV7-2, the J call TRBJ2-5; unclear D gene. V was clipped by 1 base and J by 3 bases, with 15 bases between them. The CDR3 sequence is 16 residues long. CDR1 and CDR2 from the germline V gene are SGHTA and FQGNSA. The DNA of the CDR3 is TGTGCCAGCAGCTTAGAAAGTTTGGCCAAGGAAGAGACCCAGTACTTC. Translated: CASSLESLAKEETQYF.

V is TRBV7-2 and J is TRBJ1-2; 12 nucleotides agree with TRBD1. The CDR3 covers 18 residues. The trim removed 5 bases at V and 2 bases at J, leaving 12 bases unmatched. Germline V gives CDR1 SGHTA, CDR2 FQGNSA. CDR3 residues: CASSASGTGGAENYGYTF. In DNA, the CDR3 is TGTGCCAGCAGCGCTTCCGGGACAGGGGGCGCGGAGAACTATGGCTACACCTTC.

This sequence joins TRBV4-3 and TRBJ2-1, with D possibly TRBD2 on 5 matching bases. The CDR3 covers 17 residues. The germline CDR1 and CDR2 sequences are LGHNA and YSLEER. Trimming removed 0 bases from V and 0 bases from J, with 12 bases in between. This chain's CDR3 is CASSQDKRTLSYNEQFF. For the CDR3, the DNA is TGCGCCAGCAGCCAAGATAAGCGGACCCTCTCCTACAATGAGCAGTTCTTC.

This chain joins TRBV6-6 and TRBJ2-6, with a possible D match to TRBD2 (6 bases). CDR1 MNHNY and CDR2 SVGAGI come from the germline V gene (reference sequence). This CDR3 spans 15 amino acids. V was pared by 6 bases and J by 0 bases, with 9 bases between. CDR3 nucleotide sequence: TGTGCCAGCAGCGGAGGGGTCTCTGGGGCCAACGTCCTGACTTTC. As protein: CASSGGVSGANVLTF.

The chain links TRBV5-1 to TRBJ2-1; 8 nucleotides align to TRBD1. V lost 4 bases, J lost 3 bases, and 6 bases stayed unmatched. CDR3 length equals 15 residues. Looked up from germline, CDR1 is SGHRS and CDR2 is YFSETQ. DNA of the CDR3: TGCGCCAGCAGCCCCGGACAGGGAATCTACAATGAGCAGTTCTTC. Encoded protein: CASSPGQGIYNEQFF. The full variable domain, completed using reference TRBV5-1 and TRBJ2-1, is KAGVTQTPRYLIKTRGQQVTLSCSPISGHRSVSWYQQTPGQGLQFLFEYFSETQRNKGNFPGRFSGRQFSNSRSEMNVSTLELGDSALYLCASSPGQGIYNEQFFGPGTRLTVL.

V and J are TRBV7-6 and TRBJ2-7; perhaps TRBD2 as D (5 bases). The ends were cut back, 3 bases at V and 7 bases at J, with 10 bases in the middle. This CDR3 has 12 amino acids. Per the germline V gene, CDR1 is SGHVS and CDR2 is FNYEAQ. The CDR3 DNA follows: TGTGCCAGCAGCTTGAGGGCGCGGGAGCAGTACTTC. Translating gives CASSLRAREQYF.

The chain links TRBV10-3 to TRBJ2-1; D not certain. Germline V gene sequence: CDR1 ENHRY, CDR2 SYGVKD. The CDR3 has 15 amino acids. Deletions cut 0 bases from V and 8 bases from J, with 14 bases between. Here the CDR3 DNA reads TGTGCCATCAGTGAGTCGGAATCTCTTTACGATGAGCAGTTCTTC. Its protein product is CAISESESLYDEQFF.

This chain connects TRBV6-1 to TRBJ2-3; 10 nucleotides agree with TRBD2. CDR1 and CDR2 (germline): MNHNS, SASEGT. J lost 2 bases, V lost 0 bases, and 8 bases had no gene match. The CDR3 has 18 amino acids. The CDR3 bases are TGTGCCAGCAGTGAAGCGCTTCGACTAGCGGGTAACACAGATACGCAGTATTTT. It translates to CASSEALRLAGNTDTQYF.

The table lists this clone with a few counts. The V gene is TRBV18, the J gene TRBJ2-7, with 9 bases that match TRBD2. The V gene's germline CDR1 is KGHSH and CDR2 LQKENI. The CDR3 has 15 amino acids. Trimming removed 2 bases from V and 6 bases from J; junction bases left unmatched: 8. CDR3 nucleotides: TGTGCCAGCTCACCATGGGCTAGCGGGATTGGCGAGCAGTACTTC. It translates to CASSPWASGIGEQYF.

This chain links TRBV29-1 with TRBJ2-7, with 7 bases identical to TRBD1. Germline CDR1 reads SQVTM; CDR2 reads ANQGSEA. The CDR3 sequence is 12 residues long. The junction had 3 bases not matched to a gene; V was cut back by 7 bases and J by 0 bases. The CDR3 sequence: CSAGQPSYEQYF. The CDR3 DNA reads as TGCAGCGCGGGACAGCCCTCCTACGAGCAGTACTTC.

This clone was detected a few times. The chain combines TRBV6-5 with TRBJ1-2, with 7 bases identical to TRBD1. The CDR3 spans 13 residues. Germline CDR1 MNHEY, CDR2 SVGAGI. Trimming cost V 2 bases and J 7 bases; bases outside gene matches: 4. The DNA of the CDR3 is TGTGCCAGCAGTTACGGTGGACAGGTTGGCTACACCTTC. Amino acids: CASSYGGQVGYTF.

This chain joins TRBV18 and TRBJ1-1, with D tentatively TRBD1 (5 bases). Germline V CDR1 and CDR2: KGHSH, LQKENI. The germline V and J ends were trimmed by 7 bases and 1 base, with 16 bases remaining between them. CDR3 length equals 15 residues. In DNA form, the CDR3 reads TGTGCCAGCTTAGCCGGGGCAGTAAGGAACACTGAAGCTTTCTTT. Translation gives CASLAGAVRNTEAFF.

About this clone itself: At one end the junction does not follow the germline gene, possibly because of a read error. The V call is TRBV7-6, the J call TRBJ2-6, with D tentatively TRBD2 (6 bases). CDR1 is SGHVS, CDR2 FNYEAQ, per germline. The CDR3 totals 18 residues. The CDR3 DNA reads as TGTGCCAGCAGCCCCCTCCAGAGCGGGCTCTCTTGGGCCAACGTCCTGACTTTC. It codes for CASSPLQSGLSWANVLTF.

The chain carries TRBV9 and TRBJ1-1; the match to TRBD1 covers 8 bases. After removal of 5 bases from V and 1 base from J, the junction contained 10 bases not matched to a gene. This CDR3 is 16 amino acids long. Germline loops: CDR1 SGDLS, CDR2 YYNGEE. The CDR3 DNA reads as TGTGCCAGCAGGGGTGGGACAGGAAGAACGAACACTGAAGCTTTCTTT. Residues: CASRGGTGRTNTEAFF.

The V gene is TRBV7-9, the J gene TRBJ1-1; D is ambiguous. This CDR3 comprises 15 residues. V was pared by 1 base and J by 3 bases, with 12 bases between. Germline V gene data show CDR1 as SEHNR and CDR2 as FQNEAQ (reference sequence). The CDR3 region is CASSLVVEVDTEAFF. CDR3 in DNA: TGTGCCAGCAGCTTAGTTGTGGAGGTGGACACTGAAGCTTTCTTT. The whole variable domain, filled in from reference TRBV7-9 and TRBJ1-1, reads DTGVSQNPRHKITKRGQNVTFRCDPISEHNRLYWYRQTLGQGPEFLTYFQNEAQLEKSRLLSDRFSAERPKGSFSTLEIQRTEQGDSAMYLCASSLVVEVDTEAFFGQGTRLTVV.

The CDR3 DNA sequence: TGTGCCAGCAGTGTTGGGCAGTTAGAGACCCAGTACTTC. Translated: CASSVGQLETQYF. V usage is TRBV2 and J usage is TRBJ2-5; D unclear. Germline V gene data show CDR1 as SNHLY and CDR2 as FYNNEI. CDR3 length: 13 residues. Trimming took 4 bases from V and 4 from J, leaving 10 bases between them.

This clone was counted between two and nine times. As DNA, the CDR3 is TGTGCCAGCAGGTTTGTCGAGACAGAAAATATGAACACTGAAGCTTTCTTT. Translating it yields CASRFVETENMNTEAFF. The chain is built from TRBV2 and TRBJ1-1; tentatively, D is TRBD1 (5 bases). The CDR3 has 17 amino acids. Germline V gene lookup returns CDR1 SNHLY and CDR2 FYNNEI. Trimming took off 6 bases at V and 0 bases at J, with 20 bases between the two ends.

This clone turned up a few times. J is TRBJ1-2 and V is TRBV14, with D unclear. This CDR3 is 13 amino acids long. Germline assignment: CDR1 SGHDN and CDR2 FVKESK. V shed 0 bases and J shed 2 bases, with 4 bases lying between them. The CDR3 nucleotides read TGTGCCAGCAGCCAAGAACAGAACTATGGCTACACCTTC. It specifies CASSQEQNYGYTF.

The V gene is TRBV6-5, the J gene TRBJ2-7; 8 bases are a match to TRBD2. Germline V gene lookup returns CDR1 MNHEY and CDR2 SVGAGI. This CDR3 contains 15 residues. The J segment lost 0 bases and the V segment lost 3 bases, leaving 4 bases of the junction unmatched. The CDR3, as DNA: TGTGCCAGCAGTTATAGTAGCGGGACCTCCTACGAGCAGTACTTC. Translation: CASSYSSGTSYEQYF.